The source of this TCR beta chain is a study of CD8 T cells in ankylosing spondylitis. General study findings and limits: For ankylosing spondylitis blood, a TCR beta motif of fewer than 10 highly homologous variants appeared characteristic.

TCRdb fed the 5' RACE reads into MiXCR, producing one record per CDR3 protein. This sample has some 400,000 distinct CDR3 sequences, with around 24% found just once. This clonotype has more than one count but fewer than ten. Its antigen remains unknown. Specimen: blood, either unsorted or a sorted T cell fraction (not recorded which). The sequence came from a male donor with ankylosing spondylitis.

The DNA for the CDR3 is TGCGCCAGCAGAAAAATGGGGGAAGAGACCCAGTACTTC. It is translated as CASRKMGEETQYF. The rearrangement joins TRBV5-1 to TRBJ2-5; possibly TRBD1 or TRBD2 for D (5 bases each). Trimming stripped 5 bases from V and 3 bases from J, with 11 bases between. Looked up from germline, CDR1 is SGHRS and CDR2 is YFSETQ. The CDR3 spans 13 residues. Drawing the rest from reference TRBV5-1 and TRBJ2-5, the complete variable domain is KAGVTQTPRYLIKTRGQQVTLSCSPISGHRSVSWYQQTPGQGLQFLFEYFSETQRNKGNFPGRFSGRQFSNSRSEMNVSTLELGDSALYLCASRKMGEETQYFGPGTRLLVL.